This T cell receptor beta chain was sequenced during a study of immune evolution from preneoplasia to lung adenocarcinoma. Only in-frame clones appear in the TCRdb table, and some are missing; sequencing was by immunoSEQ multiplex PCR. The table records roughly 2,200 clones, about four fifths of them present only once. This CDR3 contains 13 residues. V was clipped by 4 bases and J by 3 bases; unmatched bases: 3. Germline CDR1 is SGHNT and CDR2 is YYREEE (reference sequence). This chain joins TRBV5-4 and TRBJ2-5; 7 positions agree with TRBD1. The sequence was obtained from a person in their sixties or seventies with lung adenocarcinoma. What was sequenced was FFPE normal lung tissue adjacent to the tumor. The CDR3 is CASSKGQEETQYF. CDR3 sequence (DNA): TGTGCCAGCAGCAAAGGACAGGAAGAGACCCAGTACTTC.